The T cell receptor (beta chain) under discussion was sequenced for a study of blood T cell repertoires in COVID-19. Study in general: Donors in the United States, Italy and Spain gave samples during acute or convalescent COVID-19. The analysed material was cDNA or gDNA that came from T cells, B-cell-depleted T cells, or PBMCs.

Germline values: CDR1 SGHNT, CDR2 YENEEA. The V segment lost 4 bases and the J segment 6 bases; nucleotides outside the gene matches: 3. CDR3 size: 12 residues. Original processing methods: The assay estimated nucleated cells by amplifying reference gene primers. The method was immunoSEQ multiplex PCR; TCRdb's version includes in-frame clones alone and lacks a portion of them. That table is the source of V, J and clone size, and D and trimming were worked out from the DNA. The data show approximately 250,000 clones, roughly 86% seen once. The chain is built from TRBV11-3 and TRBJ2-7, with TRBD1 matching 7 bases. Sequencing was performed on peripheral blood. The receptor was isolated from a man in his forties or fifties with acute or convalescent COVID-19. The CDR3 nucleotides read TGTGCCAGCAGCTCTTACAGGGGCGAGCAGTACTTC. This codes for CASSSYRGEQYF.